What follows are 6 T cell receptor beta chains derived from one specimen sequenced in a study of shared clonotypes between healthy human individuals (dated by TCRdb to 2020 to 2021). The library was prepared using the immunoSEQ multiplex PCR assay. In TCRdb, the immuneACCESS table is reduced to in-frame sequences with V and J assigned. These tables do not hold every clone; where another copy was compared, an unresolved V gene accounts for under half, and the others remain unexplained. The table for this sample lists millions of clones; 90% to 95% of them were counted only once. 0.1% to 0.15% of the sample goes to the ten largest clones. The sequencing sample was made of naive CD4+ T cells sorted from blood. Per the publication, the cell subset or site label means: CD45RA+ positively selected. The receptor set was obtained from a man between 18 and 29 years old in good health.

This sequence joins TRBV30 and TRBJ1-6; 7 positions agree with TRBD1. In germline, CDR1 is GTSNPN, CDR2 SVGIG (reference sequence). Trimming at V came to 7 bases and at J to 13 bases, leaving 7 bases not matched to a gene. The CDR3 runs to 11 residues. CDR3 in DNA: TGTGCCTTACCACAGGGGCGGCCCCTCCACTTT. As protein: CALPQGRPLHF.

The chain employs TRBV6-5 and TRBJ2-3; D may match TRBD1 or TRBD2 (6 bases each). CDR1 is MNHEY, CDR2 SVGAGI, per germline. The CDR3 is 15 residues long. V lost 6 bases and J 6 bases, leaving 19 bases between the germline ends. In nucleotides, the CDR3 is TGTGCCAGCAGCATCGGTTCAGGAGGGGGGGATACGCAGTATTTT. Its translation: CASSIGSGGGDTQYF.

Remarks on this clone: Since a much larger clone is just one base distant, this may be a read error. The CDR3 nucleotides are TGTGCCAGCAGCTTTCCGAACACTGAAGCTTTCTTT. It specifies CASSFPNTEAFF. The chain is built from TRBV12-1 and TRBJ1-1. TRBV12-1 is flagged as a pseudogene. CDR3 length: 12 amino acids.

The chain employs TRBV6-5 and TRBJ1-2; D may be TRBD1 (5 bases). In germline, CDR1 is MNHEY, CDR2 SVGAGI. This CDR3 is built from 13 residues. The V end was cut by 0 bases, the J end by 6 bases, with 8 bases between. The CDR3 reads CASSYSGAHGYTF. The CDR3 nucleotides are TGTGCCAGCAGTTACTCAGGGGCGCATGGCTACACCTTC.

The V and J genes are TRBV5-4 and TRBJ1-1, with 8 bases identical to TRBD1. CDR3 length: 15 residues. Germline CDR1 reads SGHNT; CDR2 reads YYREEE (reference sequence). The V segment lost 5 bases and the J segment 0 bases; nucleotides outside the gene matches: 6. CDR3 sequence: CASSPGGVVNTEAFF. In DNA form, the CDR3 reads TGTGCCAGCAGTCCAGGGGGCGTCGTGAACACTGAAGCTTTCTTT.

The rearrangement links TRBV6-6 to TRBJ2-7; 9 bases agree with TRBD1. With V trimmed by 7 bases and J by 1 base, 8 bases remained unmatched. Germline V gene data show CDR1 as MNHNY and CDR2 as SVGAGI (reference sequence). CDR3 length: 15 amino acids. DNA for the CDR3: TGTGCCAGCACACACATGACAGGGGGTTCCTACGAGCAGTACTTC. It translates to CASTHMTGGSYEQYF.